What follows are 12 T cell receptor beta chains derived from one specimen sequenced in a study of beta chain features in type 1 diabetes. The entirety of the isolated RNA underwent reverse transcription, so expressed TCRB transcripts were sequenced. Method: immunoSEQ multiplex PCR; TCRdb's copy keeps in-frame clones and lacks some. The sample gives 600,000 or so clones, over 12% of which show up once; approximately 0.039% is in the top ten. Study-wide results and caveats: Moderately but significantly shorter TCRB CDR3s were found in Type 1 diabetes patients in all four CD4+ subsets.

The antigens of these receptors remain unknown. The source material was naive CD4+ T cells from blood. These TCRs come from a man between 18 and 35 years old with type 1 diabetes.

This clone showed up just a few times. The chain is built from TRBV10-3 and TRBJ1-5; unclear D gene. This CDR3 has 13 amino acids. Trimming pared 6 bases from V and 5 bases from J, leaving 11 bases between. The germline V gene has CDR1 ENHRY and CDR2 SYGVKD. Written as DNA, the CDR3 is TGTGCCATCAGGGCAGCAGGCGATCAGCCCCAGCATTTT. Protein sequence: CAIRAAGDQPQHF.

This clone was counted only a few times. The CDR3 nucleotides are TGTGCCATCAGTGAGAACGGGGGCGAGACCCAGTACTTC. Its translation is CAISENGGETQYF. The V and J genes are TRBV10-3 and TRBJ2-5; D tentatively reads TRBD1 or TRBD2 (6 bases each). V dropped 2 bases and J dropped 5 bases, with 9 bases sitting between them. Germline V CDR1 and CDR2: ENHRY, SYGVKD. CDR3 length: 13 residues.

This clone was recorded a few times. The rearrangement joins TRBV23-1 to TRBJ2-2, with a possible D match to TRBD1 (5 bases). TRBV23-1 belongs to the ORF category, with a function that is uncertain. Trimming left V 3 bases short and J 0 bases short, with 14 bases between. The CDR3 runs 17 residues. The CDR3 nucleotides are TGCGCCAGCAGTCACCCGGCACAGGCCACGAACACCGGGGAGCTGTTTTTT. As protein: CASSHPAQATNTGELFF.

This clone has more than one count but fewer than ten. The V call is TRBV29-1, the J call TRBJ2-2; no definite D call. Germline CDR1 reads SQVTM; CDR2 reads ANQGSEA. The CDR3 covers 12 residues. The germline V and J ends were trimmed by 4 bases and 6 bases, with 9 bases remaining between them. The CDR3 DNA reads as TGCAGCGTTGTTGGAACCCCCGGGGAGCTGTTTTTT. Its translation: CSVVGTPGELFF.

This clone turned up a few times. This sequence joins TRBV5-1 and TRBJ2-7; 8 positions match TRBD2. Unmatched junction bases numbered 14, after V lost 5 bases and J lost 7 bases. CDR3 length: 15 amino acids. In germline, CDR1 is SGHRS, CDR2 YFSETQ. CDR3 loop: CASRSTGTRGEEQYF. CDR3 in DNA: TGCGCCAGCAGAAGCACCGGGACTAGAGGGGAGGAGCAGTACTTC.

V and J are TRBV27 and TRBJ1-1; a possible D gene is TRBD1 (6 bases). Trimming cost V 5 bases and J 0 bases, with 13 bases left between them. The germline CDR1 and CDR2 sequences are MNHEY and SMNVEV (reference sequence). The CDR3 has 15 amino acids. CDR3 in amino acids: CASSLTGIVNTEAFF. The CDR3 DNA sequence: TGTGCCAGCAGTCTAACAGGGATTGTGAACACTGAAGCTTTCTTT.

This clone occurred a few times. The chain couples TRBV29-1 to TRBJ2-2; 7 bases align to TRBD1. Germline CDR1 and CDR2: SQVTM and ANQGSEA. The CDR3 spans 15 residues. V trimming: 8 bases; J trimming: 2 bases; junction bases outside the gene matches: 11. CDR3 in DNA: TGCAGCTCGTATGTGACAGGGTCCAACACCGGGGAGCTGTTTTTT. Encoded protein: CSSYVTGSNTGELFF.

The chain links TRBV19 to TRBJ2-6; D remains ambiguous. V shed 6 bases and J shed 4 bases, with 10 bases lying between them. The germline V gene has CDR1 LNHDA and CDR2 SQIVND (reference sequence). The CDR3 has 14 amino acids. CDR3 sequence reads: CASSLVHGANVLTF. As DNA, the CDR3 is TGTGCCAGTAGCCTAGTCCACGGGGCCAACGTCCTGACTTTC.

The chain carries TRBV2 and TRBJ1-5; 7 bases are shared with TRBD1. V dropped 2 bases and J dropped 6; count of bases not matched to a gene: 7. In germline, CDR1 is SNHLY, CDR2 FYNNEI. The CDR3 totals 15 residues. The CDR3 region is CASSERQGGGQPQHF. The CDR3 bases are TGTGCCAGCAGTGAACGGCAAGGGGGCGGTCAGCCCCAGCATTTT.

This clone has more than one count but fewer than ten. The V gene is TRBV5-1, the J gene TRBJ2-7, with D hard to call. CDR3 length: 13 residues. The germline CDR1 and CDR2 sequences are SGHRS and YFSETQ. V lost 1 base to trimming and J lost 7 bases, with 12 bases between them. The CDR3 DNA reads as TGCGCCAGCAGCTTGTCCGCCTTGGGTGAGCAGTACTTC. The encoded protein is CASSLSALGEQYF.

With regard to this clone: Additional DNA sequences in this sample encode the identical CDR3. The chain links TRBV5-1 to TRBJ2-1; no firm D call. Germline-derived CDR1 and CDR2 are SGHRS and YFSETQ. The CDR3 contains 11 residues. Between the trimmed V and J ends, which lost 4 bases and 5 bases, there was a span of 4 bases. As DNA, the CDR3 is TGCGCCAGCAGCCTCGACAATGAGCAGTTCTTC. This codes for CASSLDNEQFF.

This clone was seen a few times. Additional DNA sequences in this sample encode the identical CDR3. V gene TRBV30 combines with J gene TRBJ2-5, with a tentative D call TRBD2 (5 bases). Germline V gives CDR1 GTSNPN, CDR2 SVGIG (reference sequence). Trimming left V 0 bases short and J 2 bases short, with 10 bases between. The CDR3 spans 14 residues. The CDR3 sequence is CAWSVGLAQETQYF. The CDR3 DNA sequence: TGTGCCTGGAGTGTAGGCTTAGCGCAAGAGACCCAGTACTTC.